A single sample gave rise to the 25 T cell receptor beta chains below, sequenced in a study of vaccination and CD4 T cells after COVID-19. The Oncomine TCR Beta short-read assay generated sequence data from the DNA of cultured CD4+ T cells. TCRdb reanalysed the PCR reads using MiXCR and keeps one entry per CDR3 protein. In the table there are 20,000 to 25,000 distinct CDR3 sequences, 70% of which are singletons. These TCRs are of unknown antigen specificity. Treatment: roughly nine-day PBMC culture with coronavirus spike peptide pools or control peptides (ViraFEST assay). Sequencing was done on a sample of CD4+ T cells from blood, cultured in vitro. These receptors were taken from a human donor who had recovered from COVID-19.

J is TRBJ1-4 and V is TRBV27; D uncertain. Germline CDR1 and CDR2: MNHEY and SMNVEV (reference sequence). V lost 6 bases and J lost 6, with 11 bases in between. CDR3 length: 13 residues. The chain's CDR3 is CASRNYSYEKLFF. The CDR3 DNA sequence: TGTGCCAGCAGGAACTACAGTTATGAAAAACTGTTTTTT.

This clonotype was seen a single time. V gene TRBV7-6 combines with J gene TRBJ2-5; D gene unclear. The CDR3 covers 12 residues. Germline CDR1 reads SGHVS; CDR2 reads FNYEAQ. V lost 5 bases and J lost 7, with 11 bases in between. The DNA for the CDR3 is TGTGCCAGCAGCACCTTTACTTCGACCCAGTACTTC. This sequence encodes CASSTFTSTQYF.

This clonotype was seen a few times. The gene calls are TRBV15 and TRBJ1-2; unclear D gene. Germline loops: CDR1 LNHNV, CDR2 YYDKDF (reference sequence). This CDR3 has 14 residues. With 0 bases removed from V and 8 bases from J, the gap between germline ends came to 13 bases. The CDR3 DNA is TGTGCCACCAGCAGAGACGGACGCCCCTACGGCTACACCTTC. Translation gives CATSRDGRPYGYTF.

The chain has TRBV20-1 and TRBJ1-3; D remains ambiguous. Germline values: CDR1 DFQATT, CDR2 SNEGSKA (reference sequence). This CDR3 has 16 amino acids. Trimming pared 0 bases from V and 0 bases from J, leaving 12 bases between. CDR3 loop: CSARDGRQSSGNTIYF. CDR3 DNA: TGCAGTGCTAGAGATGGCAGGCAGAGCTCTGGAAACACCATATATTTT.

V and J are TRBV6-2 or TRBV6-3 and TRBJ2-2; 13 bases are shared with TRBD2. In germline, CDR1 is MNHEY, CDR2 SVGEGT. The V segment lost 4 bases and the J segment 3 bases; nucleotides outside the gene matches: 11. There are 19 residues in the CDR3. CDR3 nucleotide sequence: TGTGCCAGCAGTTCCGCCGGGACTAGCGGGGACTTGGACACCGGGGAGCTGTTTTTT. The encoded protein is CASSSAGTSGDLDTGELFF.

The chain joins TRBV6-1 to TRBJ2-3, with D perhaps TRBD2 (6 bases). The V end lost 5 bases, the J end lost 3 bases, and 18 bases lay between the germline ends. CDR3 length: 16 amino acids. Germline V gene lookup returns CDR1 MNHNS and CDR2 SASEGT. DNA of the CDR3: TGTGCCAGCAGTCCCCGGGTAGAGGGGAGGACAGATACGCAGTATTTT. Amino acid sequence: CASSPRVEGRTDTQYF.

The chain couples TRBV6-5 to TRBJ1-1; maybe TRBD1 (6 bases). The germline V gene encodes CDR1 MNHEY and CDR2 SVGAGI. The CDR3 covers 15 residues. The ends were cut back, 2 bases at V and 2 bases at J, with 12 bases in the middle. In nucleotides, the CDR3 is TGTGCCAGCAGTTACGGCGACAGGCCCAACACTGAAGCTTTCTTT. It yields the protein CASSYGDRPNTEAFF.

This clonotype was detected a few times. The CDR3 region has the DNA TGTGCCAGCAGCTTTGCGACAGGGGATCCTAATGAGCAGTTCTTC. Translating gives CASSFATGDPNEQFF. The rearrangement links TRBV7-2 to TRBJ2-1; 8 positions agree with TRBD1. Trimming took 3 bases from V and 7 from J; bases not matched to a gene: 8. Germline V CDR1 and CDR2: SGHTA, FQGNSA. The CDR3 covers 15 residues.

The sample holds a few counts of this clonotype. As DNA, the CDR3 is TGCAGTGCCAGAACGACAGGGTTACAGCCCCAGCATTTT. This sequence encodes CSARTTGLQPQHF. V gene TRBV20-1 combines with J gene TRBJ1-5, with TRBD1 matching 7 bases. The CDR3 spans 13 residues. The junction had 9 bases not matched to a gene; V was cut back by 6 bases and J by 7 bases. CDR1 and CDR2 (germline): DFQATT, SNEGSKA (reference sequence).

The chain links TRBV19 to TRBJ1-2; 7 positions match TRBD1. The CDR3 covers 14 residues. The germline V gene has CDR1 LNHDA and CDR2 SQIVND (reference sequence). Losses at the gene ends were 6 bases for V and 4 bases for J; bases not matched to a gene: 8. CDR3 sequence reads: CASSRTGDRYGYTF. Written as DNA, the CDR3 is TGTGCCAGTAGCCGAACAGGGGACCGCTATGGCTACACCTTC. The full variable domain, in which reference TRBV19 and TRBJ1-2 provide the parts outside the CDR3, is DGGITQSPKYLFRKEGQNVTLSCEQNLNHDAMYWYRQDPGQGLRLIYYSQIVNDFQKGDIAEGYSVSREKKESFPLTVTSAQKNPTAFYLCASSRTGDRYGYTFGSGTRLTVV.

For the CDR3, the DNA is TGTGCCAGCCTTTTAGGGATGAACACTGAAGCTTTCTTT. Translating it yields CASLLGMNTEAFF. The chain links TRBV7-2 to TRBJ1-1, with unresolved D. Germline loops: CDR1 SGHTA, CDR2 FQGNSA. V was shortened by 8 bases and J by 0 bases, with 10 bases between the two germline ends. The CDR3 covers 13 residues.

This clonotype was recorded a few times. The J gene is TRBJ2-3, the V gene TRBV25-1, with 10 bases lining up with TRBD2. From germline, CDR1 is MGHDK and CDR2 SYGVNS. With V trimmed by 0 bases and J by 4 bases, 4 bases remained unmatched. This CDR3 is 16 amino acids long. The CDR3 DNA is TGTGCCAGCAGTGAATACATAGCGGGAGGCTCAGATACGCAGTATTTT. Translated, it gives CASSEYIAGGSDTQYF.

This clonotype was counted between two and nine times. The chain couples TRBV7-2 to TRBJ2-3; D is undetermined. CDR1 and CDR2 (germline): SGHTA, FQGNSA. V was clipped by 7 bases and J by 6 bases, with 14 bases between them. This CDR3 is 13 amino acids long. The CDR3 sequence: CASTRQGPDTQYF. CDR3 nucleotide sequence: TGTGCCAGCACCCGCCAAGGCCCCGATACGCAGTATTTT.

The rearrangement links TRBV20-1 to TRBJ2-2, with 9 bases lining up with TRBD1. The CDR3 is 14 amino acids. In germline, CDR1 is DFQATT, CDR2 SNEGSKA (reference sequence). V was clipped by 6 bases and J by 4 bases; unmatched bases: 6. For the CDR3, the DNA is TGCAGTGCGGGGGACAGGGCCCTCACCGGGGAGCTGTTTTTT. It yields the protein CSAGDRALTGELFF.

V gene TRBV7-8 combines with J gene TRBJ2-5; possibly TRBD2 for D (6 bases). The length of the CDR3 is 16 residues. Per the germline V gene, CDR1 is SGHVS and CDR2 is FQNEAQ. Trimming shortened V by 3 bases and J by 0 bases, and 14 bases separated the two germline ends. Here the CDR3 DNA reads TGTGCCAGCAGCTTGGGGTGGAGGGGCCACCAAGAGACCCAGTACTTC. Amino acids: CASSLGWRGHQETQYF.

Details on this clonotype: A read error may account for a junction end that differs from germline. The chain carries TRBV7-2 and TRBJ1-1, with 8 bases that match TRBD1. Germline CDR1 reads SGHTA; CDR2 reads FQGNSA. The CDR3 has 16 residues. CDR3: CASSRDETGANTEAFF. CDR3 sequence (DNA): TGCGCCAGCAGCCGAGACGAGACAGGGGCGAACACTGAAGCTTTCTTT.

This clonotype was counted only a few times. This chain joins TRBV4-3 and TRBJ2-2; D uncertain. Deletions cut 0 bases from V and 4 bases from J, with 6 bases between. This CDR3 is 14 amino acids long. Germline V gene lookup returns CDR1 LGHNA and CDR2 YSLEER. The CDR3 DNA reads as TGCGCCAGCAGCCAAGACGTCGGCACCGGGGAGCTGTTTTTT. This gives the protein CASSQDVGTGELFF.

This chain connects TRBV9 to TRBJ1-5; D may be TRBD1 (5 bases). Per the germline V gene, CDR1 is SGDLS and CDR2 is YYNGEE. CDR3 length: 13 amino acids. V shed 4 bases and J shed 6 bases, with 11 bases lying between them. CDR3 coding DNA: TGTGCCAGCAGCCAGGGAAGAGGTCAGCCCCAGCATTTT. It specifies CASSQGRGQPQHF.

The J gene is TRBJ2-7, the V gene TRBV6-2 or TRBV6-3, with D perhaps matching TRBD2 (6 bases). V lost 6 bases and J 6 bases, leaving 18 bases between the germline ends. CDR3 length: 14 amino acids. Looked up from germline, CDR1 is MNHEY and CDR2 is SVGEGT. CDR3 amino acids: CASRRPGRRGEQYF. The CDR3 nucleotides read TGTGCCAGCAGGCGCCCGGGACGGCGGGGCGAGCAGTACTTC.

In this sample, this clonotype turned up once. The V and J genes are TRBV6-2 or TRBV6-3 and TRBJ2-7, with 8 bases lining up with TRBD1. V gave up 5 bases and J gave up 3 bases; unmatched junction bases: 3. The CDR3 length is 13 residues. Looked up from germline, CDR1 is MNHEY and CDR2 is SVGEGT. This CDR3 reads CASSQTGGYEQYF. The CDR3 nucleotides read TGTGCCAGCAGTCAAACAGGGGGCTACGAGCAGTACTTC.

V is TRBV20-1 and J is TRBJ1-2; weak D call: TRBD1 (6 bases). The germline V gene encodes CDR1 DFQATT and CDR2 SNEGSKA (reference sequence). The germline V and J ends were trimmed by 1 base and 7 bases, with 16 bases remaining between them. This CDR3 region has 14 residues. CDR3 DNA: TGCAGTGCTAGAGGTCCCCTACAGGGTGGTGGCTACACCTTC. This sequence encodes CSARGPLQGGGYTF.

The rearrangement uses TRBV7-9 and TRBJ1-2, with TRBD1 matching over 7 bases. The V gene end was trimmed by 7 bases and the J gene end by 4 bases; junction bases not matched to a gene: 6. Germline CDR1 is SEHNR and CDR2 is FQNEAQ (reference sequence). The CDR3 covers 13 residues. The CDR3 DNA follows: TGTGCCAGCATCCGGGACAGCATCTATGGCTACACCTTC. This encodes CASIRDSIYGYTF.

The V call is TRBV5-6, the J call TRBJ2-5; 7 bases match TRBD1. The V segment lost 0 bases and the J segment 5 bases; nucleotides outside the gene matches: 10. The CDR3 is made up of 16 amino acids. The V gene's germline CDR1 is SGHDT and CDR2 YYEEEE. CDR3 sequence: CASSLEGQLSLETQYF. CDR3 sequence (DNA): TGTGCCAGCAGCTTGGAGGGACAGCTCAGTCTGGAGACCCAGTACTTC.

The rearrangement joins TRBV19 to TRBJ2-7; 11 bases map to TRBD2. The ends lost 5 bases at V and 3 bases at J; junction bases unmatched: 6. CDR3 length equals 15 residues. The germline V gene has CDR1 LNHDA and CDR2 SQIVND (reference sequence). CDR3 in amino acids: CASSWASGRNYEQYF. The CDR3 DNA sequence: TGTGCCAGTAGTTGGGCTAGCGGGAGGAACTACGAGCAGTACTTC.

The chain is built from TRBV28 and TRBJ1-5, with 12 nucleotides matching TRBD1. J lost 1 base, V lost 5 bases, and 6 bases had no gene match. Germline CDR1 and CDR2: MDHEN and SYDVKM. The CDR3 covers 17 residues. CDR3 sequence reads: CASSTLGQGASNQPQHF. CDR3 bases: TGTGCCAGCAGTACCTTGGGACAGGGGGCAAGCAATCAGCCCCAGCATTTT.